This T cell receptor beta chain was sequenced during a study of cytomegalovirus exposure and HLA in healthy donors (dated by TCRdb to between 2016 and 2019). For the wider study: The roughly 670 repertoires of the first cohort and the roughly 120 validation repertoires were produced on the same platform, according to a later analysis. The aim of the study was to test whether cataloging public T cell receptors could identify signatures of past pathogen exposure. Along with the approximately 620-subject first cohort, a separate validation cohort of some 130 different subjects was used. To predict cytomegalovirus infection status, the study combined high-throughput TCR immunosequencing, statistical association of individual TCRs with disease status, and machine learning.

After removal of 3 bases from V and 4 bases from J, the junction retains 8 bases not matched to a gene. The CDR3 spans 15 residues, from the cysteine through the phenylalanine. The read is trimmed to its CDR3 DNA, 45 bases read in frame from base 1. CDR1 and CDR2, per the germline V gene (reference sequence), are SGHNT and YYREEE. Turning to this clone: The specificity of this receptor is unknown. It has no much larger one-base neighbor in the sample; base qualities were not kept.

The paper's findings and limits, for the study overall: The classifier was reported to diagnose cytomegalovirus status with high specificity and sensitivity in both the original cohort and the validation cohort. A later analysis had no HLA typing for the validation cohort, so co-occurrence there was scored across all 120 or so repertoires. The study gave a list of more than 150 TCR beta chains associated with cytomegalovirus. While some public TCRs were present in many individuals, most TCR sequences turned up only very rarely across donors. In vitro tests confirmed that a few of the cytomegalovirus-associated TCR beta chains recognize cytomegalovirus antigens. A later analysis found that TCRs clustered in the first cohort also tended to co-occur in the 120 validation repertoires, with about 94% of cluster scores above 0. The authors suggested that the approach could potentially be extended to other disease states and immunological phenotypes.

Donors formed part of the validation cohort, which comprised 95 to 150 subjects and was distinct from the first cohort of under 850 subjects. Libraries were prepared through the immunoSEQ multiplex PCR assay. The paper's processing steps were these. A statistical classification framework was built for diagnosing cytomegalovirus status from the catalog of TCR beta chain sequences. What TCRdb holds here is the immuneACCESS table cut down to in-frame rearrangements. Part of the clones is not present; checked against another copy, under half of the missing clones reflect an unresolved V gene, and the others are unexplained. V and J calls and clone size are given by that table; D and trimming were obtained from the DNA. The sample table holds approximately 100,000 clones, of which roughly 85% were seen once. The ten largest clonotypes hold about 4% of the sample.

What was sequenced was PBMCs. The receptor chain draws on TRBV5-4 and TRBJ1-1, and 8 bases in between align with TRBD1. This receptor was obtained from a woman aged 25 to 39 in good health and CMV-seronegative. The DNA is as follows: TGTGCCAGCAGCTCGAACAGGGGGAGCGGCACTGAAGCTTTCTTT. It encodes CASSSNRGSGTEAFF. With the rest looked up from the reference TRBV5-4 and TRBJ1-1 genes rather than sequenced, the full variable domain is ETGVTQSPTHLIKTRGQQVTLRCSSQSGHNTVSWYQQALGQGPQFIFQYYREEENGRGNFPPRFSGLQFPNYSSELNVNALELDDSALYLCASSSNRGSGTEAFFGQGTRLTVV.